This passage covers 13 T cell receptor beta chains from one sample sequenced in a study of early T cells in non-severe SARS-CoV-2 infection. TCRdb recomputed calls from the 5' RACE reads with MiXCR, one row per CDR3 protein. Among tens of thousands of distinct CDR3 sequences listed, 12% were seen once. The sequencing sample was made of whole blood. These receptors originate from an adult who was a healthcare worker with PCR-confirmed SARS-CoV-2 infection or an uninfected control (not recorded which).

This clonotype was counted at least ten times. This rearrangement joins TRBV12-3 or TRBV12-4 to TRBJ1-6; D call uncertain. CDR3 length equals 13 residues. Between the trimmed V and J ends, which lost 4 bases and 7 bases, there was a span of 8 bases. CDR3 DNA: TGTGCCAGCAGTTATTACGACAATTCACCCCTCCACTTT. It codes for CASSYYDNSPLHF.

The chain is built from TRBV7-2 and TRBJ1-6; TRBD1 matches at 8 bases. The CDR3 loop spans 14 amino acids. With 2 bases clipped from V and 10 bases from J, the junction kept 4 bases outside the gene matches. CDR1 is SGHTA and CDR2 is FQGNSA in the germline V gene. The CDR3 bases are TGTGCCAGCAGCTTAAACAGGGGGTACTCACCCCTCCACTTT. It is translated as CASSLNRGYSPLHF.

This clonotype has ten or more counts. The chain recombines TRBV20-1 with TRBJ2-2; 10 nucleotides match TRBD2. The V and J ends lost 0 bases and 0 bases, in that order; junction bases with no gene match: 4. There are 17 residues in the CDR3. Germline V gene lookup returns CDR1 DFQATT and CDR2 SNEGSKA (reference sequence). Here the CDR3 DNA reads TGCAGTGCTAGAGATCTAGCGGGGGCCGCGAACACCGGGGAGCTGTTTTTT. This gives the protein CSARDLAGAANTGELFF.

The gene calls are TRBV6-6 and TRBJ1-2; tentative D call: TRBD1 (5 bases). Germline CDR1 reads MNHNY; CDR2 reads SVGAGI (reference sequence). This CDR3 is built from 15 residues. The germline V and J ends were trimmed by 0 bases and 6 bases, with 14 bases remaining between them. The CDR3 loop is CASSYSTGRRDGYTF. CDR3 sequence (DNA): TGTGCCAGCAGTTACTCAACAGGCCGCCGGGATGGCTACACCTTC.

In this sample, this clonotype turned up many times. The V call is TRBV27, the J call TRBJ1-1; TRBD1 aligns across 8 bases. The CDR3 is 14 amino acids. Germline CDR1 is MNHEY and CDR2 is SMNVEV (reference sequence). V dropped 5 bases and J dropped 6; count of bases not matched to a gene: 8. As DNA, the CDR3 is TGTGCCAGCAGTATAGGACAGGGTGTATCTGAAGCTTTCTTT. Translation gives CASSIGQGVSEAFF.

This clonotype was counted at least ten times. The rearrangement uses TRBV27 and TRBJ1-1, with D tentatively TRBD1 (5 bases). V was trimmed by 5 bases and J by 8 bases, leaving 15 bases between them. The CDR3 has 13 residues. CDR1 and CDR2 (germline): MNHEY, SMNVEV (reference sequence). The CDR3 protein is CASSPRGQREAFF. The CDR3 DNA follows: TGTGCCAGCAGTCCCCGGGGCCAGCGGGAAGCTTTCTTT.

This clonotype was detected many times. The genes are TRBV12-3 or TRBV12-4 and TRBJ2-5; D not certain. The V and J ends lost 3 bases and 1 base respectively, with 9 bases between them. The CDR3 runs 14 residues. The CDR3 DNA reads TGTGCCAGCAGTTTTAATAGGGTCCAAGAGACCCAGTACTTC. It translates to CASSFNRVQETQYF.

This chain's CDR3 is CASSQLADVSGEQFF. The CDR3 region has the DNA TGTGCCAGCAGCCAACTAGCGGACGTTTCCGGTGAGCAGTTCTTC. The rearrangement uses TRBV6-2 or TRBV6-3 and TRBJ2-1; 8 positions agree with TRBD2. This CDR3 comprises 15 residues. Per germline, CDR1 MNHEY and CDR2 SVGEGT. The junction had 13 bases not matched to a gene; V was cut back by 6 bases and J by 9 bases.

The gene calls are TRBV7-2 and TRBJ1-5; D is perhaps TRBD1 (5 bases). Germline V CDR1 and CDR2: SGHTA, FQGNSA. Trimming removed 3 bases at V and 5 bases at J, with 8 bases between. The CDR3 is 13 residues long. The CDR3 coding sequence is TGTGCCAGCAGCTTGGAAGGGGATCAGCCCCAGCATTTT. Protein product: CASSLEGDQPQHF.

This clonotype has only a few counts. The chain links TRBV10-3 to TRBJ2-7, with no clear D. This CDR3 region has 13 residues. Germline CDR1 and CDR2: ENHRY and SYGVKD. V was trimmed by 2 bases and J by 1 base, leaving 6 bases between them. CDR3 region: CAISEGRSYEQYF. Written as DNA, the CDR3 is TGTGCCATCAGTGAGGGGCGGTCCTACGAGCAGTACTTC.

This clonotype has ten or more counts. The V gene is TRBV5-1, the J gene TRBJ2-3; either TRBD1 or TRBD2 may supply D (6 bases each). Trimming removed 5 bases at V and 8 bases at J, with 21 bases between. Germline-derived CDR1 and CDR2 are SGHRS and YFSETQ. This CDR3 region has 15 residues. The CDR3 protein is CASRPGLPIGGTQYF. The CDR3 bases are TGCGCCAGCAGACCGGGACTCCCAATAGGGGGTACGCAGTATTTT.

There are many counts of this clonotype. The chain combines TRBV12-5 with TRBJ1-5; 11 bases agree with TRBD1. With V trimmed by 7 bases and J by 7 bases, 6 bases remained unmatched. The germline V gene encodes CDR1 LGHNT and CDR2 FRNRAP. The CDR3 is 14 residues long. The CDR3 coding sequence is TGTGCTAGTGCCTCGGACAGGGGGCGACAGCCCCAGCATTTT. This encodes CASASDRGRQPQHF. Supplemented by reference TRBV12-5 and TRBJ1-5, the full variable domain reads DARVTQTPRHKVTEMGQEVTMRCQPILGHNTVFWYRQTMMQGLELLAYFRNRAPLDDSGMPKDRFSAEMPDATLATLKIQPSEPRDSAVYFCASASDRGRQPQHFGDGTRLSIL.

This clonotype was detected ten times or more. The rearrangement links TRBV6-2 or TRBV6-3 to TRBJ2-4; D remains unclear. Trimming took 4 bases from V and 0 from J, leaving 1 base between them. This CDR3 has 12 amino acids. The germline V gene encodes CDR1 MNHEY and CDR2 SVGEGT. CDR3 nucleotides: TGTGCCAGCAGTTTAGCCAAAAACATTCAGTACTTC. It yields the protein CASSLAKNIQYF.